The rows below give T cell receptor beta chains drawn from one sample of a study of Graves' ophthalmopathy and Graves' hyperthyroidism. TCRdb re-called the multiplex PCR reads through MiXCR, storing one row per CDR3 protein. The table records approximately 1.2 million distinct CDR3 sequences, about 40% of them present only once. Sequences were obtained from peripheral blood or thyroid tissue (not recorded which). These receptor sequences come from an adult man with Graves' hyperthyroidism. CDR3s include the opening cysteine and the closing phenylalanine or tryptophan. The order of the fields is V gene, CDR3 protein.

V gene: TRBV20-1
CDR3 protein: CSGETGVLTEAFF

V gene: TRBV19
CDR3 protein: CASSIFPGEHGYTF

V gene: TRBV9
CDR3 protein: CASSRGKGNEQYF

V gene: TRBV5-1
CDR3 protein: CASSATSGTLADYEQYF

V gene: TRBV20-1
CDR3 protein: CSARGHNSPLHF

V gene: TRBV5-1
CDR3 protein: CASSLGDTAGYTF

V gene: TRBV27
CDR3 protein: CASSLVGALQPQHF

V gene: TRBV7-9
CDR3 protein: CASSLVQGINEKLFF

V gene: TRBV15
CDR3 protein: CATSRDRRGRSPLHF

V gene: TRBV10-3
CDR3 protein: CAISAGQGGEKLFF

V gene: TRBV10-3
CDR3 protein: CAIRPGQSGSPLHF

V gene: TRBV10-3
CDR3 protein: CAISESIGASSYEQYF

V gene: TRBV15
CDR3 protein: CASSTGTRRGVWETQYF

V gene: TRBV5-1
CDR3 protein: CASSSLAGLNTEAFF

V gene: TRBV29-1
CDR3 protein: CSVSRGGGYTF

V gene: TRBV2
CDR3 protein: CASSQGAGSPLHF

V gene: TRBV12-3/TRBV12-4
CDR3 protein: CASSLGQGVLYGYTF

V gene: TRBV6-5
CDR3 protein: CASRTGQVDGYTF

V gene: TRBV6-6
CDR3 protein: CASSYTDGSSYEQYF

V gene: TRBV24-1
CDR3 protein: CATSDLSRDTGELFF

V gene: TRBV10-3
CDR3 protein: CASSAAGDSGNTIYF

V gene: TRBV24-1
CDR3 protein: CATSDYLGQGGTGANVLTF

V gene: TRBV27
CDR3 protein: CASRGQGGASETEAFF

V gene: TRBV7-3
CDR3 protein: CASSLTGESTGELFF